The clone carrying this T cell receptor beta chain was observed a few times. The data were obtained in a study of control samples from healthy donors and cancer patients. The protocol was immunoSEQ multiplex PCR, while the TCRdb copy is restricted to in-frame clones and leaves out a portion. The table lists over 15,000 clones, around 83% of them singletons, with 25% to 35% in the top ten. This CDR3 comprises 15 residues. Germline V gene lookup returns CDR1 MNHNS and CDR2 SASEGT. Trimming took 2 bases from V and 3 from J, leaving 14 bases between them. This chain joins TRBV6-1 and TRBJ2-7; a weak D match, TRBD1 (6 bases). The sample was PBMCs. The clonotype originates from a man older than 75 with head and neck cancer. The CDR3 loop is CASSERDNGVYEQYF. As DNA, the CDR3 is TGTGCCAGCAGTGAAAGGGACAATGGAGTCTACGAGCAGTACTTC.